This TCR beta chain was documented in a study of shared clonotypes between healthy human individuals (dated by TCRdb to between 2020 and 2021). Concerning the study at large: A few men and a couple of women, aged 18 to 49 years, made up the cohort. Per donor, leukapheresis produced somewhere between about 0.85 and 9.5 billion PBMCs. Blood TCR repertoires of five healthy adults were deeply sequenced to estimate repertoire size and the extent of clonotype sharing between individuals. Libraries were prepared and TCR repertoires were sequenced by different laboratories using diverse techniques, in order to increase sequencing depth and limit assay-specific biases.

The donors were healthy, HIV-negative adults who had no recently reported acute infections or vaccinations. Every donor was a Caucasian adult living in Nashville, Tennessee, USA. In the unsorted samples, 90 million or so PBMCs were counted, and genomic DNA was extracted using the QIAamp DNA Blood Mini kit. Blood was collected by leukapheresis, and PBMCs were isolated by Ficoll-Histopaque density gradient centrifugation and then cryopreserved in liquid nitrogen vapor phase. Notes on this clone: Its antigen remains unidentified. Per-base qualities were not stored, and no clone one base away is much larger.

Using the deep immunoSEQ assay, multiplex PCR amplified TCR CDR3 regions from genomic DNA. Extracted genomic DNA from each cell subset was distributed evenly across all wells of several immunoSEQ 96-well plates, and each plate was treated as a replicate. For unsorted PBMC, each replicate PCR was loaded with approximately 0.3 ug genomic DNA, equivalent to 25,000 to 35,000 T cell genomes. Genomic DNA from unsorted PBMC was sequenced over ten immunoSEQ deep assay plates. Purified libraries were quantified with a Qubit 3.0 fluorometer, sized on a Bioanalyzer 2100, and re-quantified with the KAPA Library Quantification kit. Every immunoSEQ 96-well plate was sequenced on a separate single-read 150-cycle Illumina NextSeq 550 flow cell. In the paper's pipeline: The immunoSEQ output contained only junctional sequences without quality scores, so filtering could not match that applied to full-length reads. Sequences were annotated with PyIR, a Python wrapper for IgBLAST v1.9, and V/J genes and CDR3 were assigned using IMGT germline references. Any read was removed if the V/J assignment was weak (E-value above 1e-6), the CDR3 was missing, or the read contained stop codons, out-of-frame junctions, or ambiguous translated residues. V3J clonotypes were defined by identical inferred V gene, J gene, and CDR3 amino acid sequence. Percentage overlap between repertoires was computed as shared unique clonotypes divided by the size of the smaller repertoire. Repertoire richness was assessed with RTK rarefaction, the Chao1 estimator, and Recon v2.1 estimates of unobserved clonotypes. TCRdb stores this immuneACCESS table with in-frame sequences only. Part of the clones is absent; in the studies checked, under half of the shortfall reflects unresolved V genes, and no reason is known for the rest. The D gene and trimming were derived from the DNA, and the V and J assignments and clone size from that table. The sample yields more than 450,000 clones; around 74% were counted once. Jointly, the top ten make up about an eighth of the sample.

Including the terminal cysteine and phenylalanine, the CDR3 comprises 13 residues. Only the CDR3 DNA stays, 39 bases, in frame from base 1. Cut back by 8 bases and 2 bases, the V and J ends lie 12 bases apart. In the germline V gene (reference sequence), CDR1 corresponds to LNHDA and CDR2 to SQIVND. Study-level results and caveats: Based on pairwise subsampling, the degree of clonotype sharing among donors was expected to be affected by sequencing depth. Because the study included only a small number of donors, the genetic and exposure-history diversity represented was limited. Sampling was restricted to blood, and TCR repertoires in tissue are likely to differ from TCR repertoires in blood.

The origin of this receptor is a woman aged 35 to 49 in good health. Some clones in this sample may be carry-over from other donors' samples. Sequencing was done on a sample of PBMCs. The V and J genes are TRBV19 and TRBJ1-1; the D gene lacks a confident call. The CDR3 region: CASVTRRNTEAFF. The sequenced DNA: TGTGCCAGTGTCACCCGCCGAAACACTGAAGCTTTCTTT. The variable domain in full, with residues beyond the CDR3 obtained from the reference TRBV19 and TRBJ1-1 genes, is DGGITQSPKYLFRKEGQNVTLSCEQNLNHDAMYWYRQDPGQGLRLIYYSQIVNDFQKGDIAEGYSVSREKKESFPLTVTSAQKNPTAFYLCASVTRRNTEAFFGQGTRLTVV.